Below are 27 T cell receptor beta chains sequenced from a single sample in a study of T cell responses to AZD1222 COVID-19 vaccine. Using immunoSEQ multiplex PCR, the repertoire was profiled, and TCRdb retains in-frame clones only, with some absent. The profile shows more than 85,000 clones, over 80% of them singletons. Material: peripheral blood, obtained on day 0 of AZD1222 vaccination. The origin of the receptors is an adult in good health.

This CDR3 reads CASSVPPNEVGAFF. CDR3 nucleotide sequence: TGTGCCAGCAGTGTTCCACCGAACGAGGTAGGAGCTTTCTTT. The chain uses TRBV6-1 and TRBJ1-1, with D uncertain. This CDR3 has 14 residues. Germline assignment: CDR1 MNHNS and CDR2 SASEGT. V lost 4 bases and J lost 10, with 19 bases in between.

This rearrangement joins TRBV6-5 to TRBJ2-1, with D hard to call. Between the trimmed V and J ends, which lost 7 bases and 8 bases, there was a span of 9 bases. The CDR3 loop spans 11 amino acids. Germline CDR1 is MNHEY and CDR2 is SVGAGI. In DNA, the CDR3 is TGTGCCAGCAAGATCGTAGATGAGCAGTTCTTC. Its translation is CASKIVDEQFF.

V gene TRBV7-6 combines with J gene TRBJ2-5; D perhaps matches TRBD1 (5 bases). The CDR3 runs to 15 residues. The germline gives CDR1 SGHVS, CDR2 FNYEAQ. The V gene lost 3 bases and the J gene lost 5 bases, with 16 bases spanning the gap. The CDR3 sequence: CASSFNHQGWETQYF. CDR3 DNA: TGTGCCAGCAGCTTTAATCATCAGGGATGGGAGACCCAGTACTTC.

V gene TRBV5-1 combines with J gene TRBJ1-4; weak D call: TRBD1 (5 bases). Trimming took 0 bases from V and 3 from J, leaving 12 bases between them. Per the germline V gene, CDR1 is SGHRS and CDR2 is YFSETQ. This CDR3 has 16 residues. The CDR3 sequence is CASSLELGGSNEKLFF. CDR3 nucleotides: TGCGCCAGCAGCTTGGAATTGGGGGGATCTAATGAAAAACTGTTTTTT. The variable domain in full, with the rest retrieved from reference TRBV5-1 and TRBJ1-4, is KAGVTQTPRYLIKTRGQQVTLSCSPISGHRSVSWYQQTPGQGLQFLFEYFSETQRNKGNFPGRFSGRQFSNSRSEMNVSTLELGDSALYLCASSLELGGSNEKLFFGSGTQLSVL.

V is TRBV19 and J is TRBJ2-2; possibly TRBD2 for D (6 bases). Germline values: CDR1 LNHDA, CDR2 SQIVND (reference sequence). The CDR3 has 15 amino acids. Trimming removed 4 bases from V and 1 base from J, with 10 bases in between. CDR3 sequence: CASSRGEVNTGELFF. In DNA form, the CDR3 reads TGTGCCAGTAGTAGGGGGGAGGTGAACACCGGGGAGCTGTTTTTT.

The chain links TRBV6-5 to TRBJ1-6; D not resolved. The CDR3 covers 14 residues. Germline V gene data show CDR1 as MNHEY and CDR2 as SVGAGI. V dropped 7 bases and J dropped 0 bases, with 7 bases sitting between them. CDR3 nucleotide sequence: TGTGCCAGCACAGGAAGCTCCTATAATTCACCCCTCCACTTT. Translating it yields CASTGSSYNSPLHF.

This rearrangement joins TRBV18 to TRBJ1-3; 7 bases fit TRBD1. The germline V gene encodes CDR1 KGHSH and CDR2 LQKENI. Trimming removed 5 bases from V and 0 bases from J; junction bases left unmatched: 10. The CDR3 length is 17 residues. CDR3 protein: CASSERQGPSSGNTIYF. The CDR3 bases are TGTGCCAGCTCAGAAAGACAGGGCCCCTCCTCTGGAAACACCATATATTTT.

V usage is TRBV10-3 and J usage is TRBJ2-3; D may correspond to TRBD1 or TRBD2 (6 bases each). V shed 5 bases and J shed 4 bases, with 16 bases lying between them. This CDR3 spans 15 amino acids. Germline values: CDR1 ENHRY, CDR2 SYGVKD. The CDR3 sequence is CAISSPSEGADTQYF. The CDR3 DNA sequence: TGTGCCATCAGTTCCCCTAGCGAGGGGGCAGATACGCAGTATTTT.

The chain carries TRBV7-9 and TRBJ1-2; TRBD1 matches at 7 bases. V gave up 3 bases and J gave up 5 bases; unmatched junction bases: 0. Per germline, CDR1 SEHNR and CDR2 FQNEAQ (reference sequence). The CDR3 has 12 residues. CDR3 sequence: CASSLTGYGYTF. The CDR3 nucleotides read TGTGCCAGCAGCTTGACAGGGTATGGCTACACCTTC.

The gene calls are TRBV15 and TRBJ1-1; possibly TRBD1 for D (6 bases). V shed 6 bases and J shed 4 bases, with 12 bases lying between them. This CDR3 has 13 residues. From germline, CDR1 is LNHNV and CDR2 YYDKDF (reference sequence). CDR3 loop: CATSRQVSTEAFF. The CDR3 region has the DNA TGTGCCACCAGTAGACAGGTGAGCACTGAAGCTTTCTTT.

This clone was recorded a few times. V is TRBV10-2 and J is TRBJ1-1; D is uncertain. The CDR3 is made up of 11 amino acids. V lost 9 bases, J lost 2 bases, and 7 bases lay in between. The V gene's germline CDR1 is WSHSY and CDR2 SAAADI. The CDR3 nucleotides are TGCGCCAGTTTTGCCAACACTGAAGCTTTCTTT. Residues: CASFANTEAFF.

This sequence joins TRBV7-8 and TRBJ1-3; D ambiguous. This CDR3 comprises 14 residues. Trimming shortened V by 1 base and J by 8 bases, and 12 bases separated the two germline ends. Germline V gene data show CDR1 as SGHVS and CDR2 as FQNEAQ. CDR3 sequence reads: CASSLVESAHTIYF. The CDR3 bases are TGTGCCAGCAGCTTAGTAGAGTCCGCACACACCATATATTTT.

The sample holds one count of this clone. As the CDR3 is not closed by the conserved phenylalanine or tryptophan, this likely results from a read error. The limits of the CDR3 on the DNA are not certain, so only TCRdb's listed CDR3 is given. The chain carries TRBV6-5 and TRBJ1-2. With termini counted, the CDR3 has 14 amino acids. The germline V gene has CDR1 MNHEY and CDR2 SVGAGI. The CDR3 is CASRDQVGVGSFLS.

J is TRBJ2-7 and V is TRBV6-6; perhaps D is TRBD1 or TRBD2 (5 bases each). Germline V gives CDR1 MNHNY, CDR2 SVGAGI (reference sequence). This CDR3 spans 11 amino acids. Trimming removed 3 bases at V and 6 bases at J, with 6 bases between. The DNA of the CDR3 is TGTGCCAGCAGTTATGGGACCGAGCAGTACTTC. Encoded protein: CASSYGTEQYF.

V is TRBV19 and J is TRBJ1-2; TRBD1 might be the D (5 bases). The CDR3 is 13 amino acids. The ends were cut back, 5 bases at V and 3 bases at J, with 10 bases in the middle. CDR1 is LNHDA and CDR2 is SQIVND in the germline V gene (reference sequence). The CDR3, as DNA: TGTGCCAGTAGTGGGGCAGGTGACTATGGCTACACCTTC. Encoded protein: CASSGAGDYGYTF. The variable domain in full, with the rest retrieved from reference TRBV19 and TRBJ1-2, is DGGITQSPKYLFRKEGQNVTLSCEQNLNHDAMYWYRQDPGQGLRLIYYSQIVNDFQKGDIAEGYSVSREKKESFPLTVTSAQKNPTAFYLCASSGAGDYGYTFGSGTRLTVV.

This clone was recorded once. The J gene is TRBJ1-2, the V gene TRBV9; no reliable D call. The CDR3 consists of 18 residues. Trimming stripped 2 bases from V and 1 base from J, with 21 bases between. Germline V gene data show CDR1 as SGDLS and CDR2 as YYNGEE. The CDR3 nucleotides are TGTGCCAGCAGCGTTAATGGGCGCGGCAGAACTAGTAACTATGGCTACACCTTC. Amino acid sequence: CASSVNGRGRTSNYGYTF.

The chain couples TRBV6-4 to TRBJ2-1; possible D gene TRBD2, 5 bases. The CDR3 is 12 amino acids. The germline V gene has CDR1 MRHNA and CDR2 SNTAGT. V lost 6 bases to trimming and J lost 9 bases, with 12 bases between them. The CDR3 loop reads CASSAGKSEQFF. The CDR3 nucleotides read TGTGCCAGCAGCGCCGGGAAAAGTGAGCAGTTCTTC.

This rearrangement joins TRBV20-1 to TRBJ1-2; the D is unclear. The CDR3 runs to 10 residues. The germline CDR1 and CDR2 sequences are DFQATT and SNEGSKA (reference sequence). The V and J ends lost 2 bases and 6 bases respectively, with 4 bases between them. This chain's CDR3 is CSARPNGYTF. CDR3 sequence (DNA): TGCAGTGCTAGACCCAATGGCTACACCTTC.

The chain links TRBV30 to TRBJ1-2; TRBD1 agrees at 9 bases. The CDR3 sequence is 12 residues long. V shed 3 bases, J shed 7 bases, and the junction held 3 bases outside the gene matches. In germline, CDR1 is GTSNPN, CDR2 SVGIG (reference sequence). CDR3 DNA: TGTGCCTGGAGCCGGACAGGGGTTGGCTACACCTTC. The encoded protein is CAWSRTGVGYTF.

This clone was seen a single time. The chain couples TRBV11-2 to TRBJ1-1; tentative D call: TRBD1 (6 bases). Germline V gene lookup returns CDR1 SGHAT and CDR2 FQNNGV. The V gene lost 6 bases and the J gene lost 1 base, with 15 bases spanning the gap. The CDR3 spans 15 residues. DNA for the CDR3: TGTGCCAGCAGAACCCAAAGGGGACAGAACACTGAAGCTTTCTTT. Protein sequence: CASRTQRGQNTEAFF.

This chain joins TRBV29-1 and TRBJ2-7, with a tentative D call TRBD1 (6 bases). Germline-derived CDR1 and CDR2 are SQVTM and ANQGSEA. This CDR3 comprises 14 residues. Between the trimmed V and J ends, which lost 1 base and 1 base, there was a span of 11 bases. The CDR3, as DNA: TGCAGCGTTGAAGCTCGGACAGATTCCTACGAGCAGTACTTC. It codes for CSVEARTDSYEQYF.

The chain uses TRBV6-2 or TRBV6-3 and TRBJ1-2; tentatively, D is TRBD1 (5 bases). V was shortened by 2 bases and J by 5 bases, with 12 bases between the two germline ends. Germline lookup yields CDR1 MNHEY and CDR2 SVGEGT. This CDR3 has 14 amino acids. CDR3 coding DNA: TGTGCCAGCAGTTACGGGGGATCATTATATGGCTACACCTTC. Its translation: CASSYGGSLYGYTF.

The V and J genes are TRBV12-5 and TRBJ2-3; either TRBD1 or TRBD2 may supply D (6 bases each). CDR3 length equals 17 residues. Per germline, CDR1 LGHNT and CDR2 FRNRAP. V dropped 1 base and J dropped 1 base, with 15 bases sitting between them. CDR3 sequence reads: CASGLAQGGWGTDTQYF. CDR3 nucleotides: TGTGCTAGTGGTTTGGCTCAAGGGGGGTGGGGCACAGATACGCAGTATTTT.

The chain joins TRBV24-1 to TRBJ2-1; TRBD2 matches at 14 bases. The CDR3 is 19 residues long. The germline gives CDR1 KGHDR, CDR2 SFDVKD. Trimming at V came to 4 bases and at J to 7 bases, leaving 14 bases not matched to a gene. This CDR3 reads CATSDTGTSGSAPLNEQFF. CDR3 sequence (DNA): TGTGCCACCAGTGACACCGGGACTAGCGGGAGCGCCCCCCTTAATGAGCAGTTCTTC.

The rearrangement uses TRBV18 and TRBJ1-2, with 8 bases identical to TRBD1. Germline CDR1 is KGHSH and CDR2 is LQKENI. This CDR3 comprises 16 residues. V dropped 0 bases and J dropped 3; count of bases not matched to a gene: 6. In nucleotides, the CDR3 is TGTGCCAGCTCACCACCTGACAGGGGTGGCTACTATGGCTACACCTTC. Translation gives CASSPPDRGGYYGYTF.

This clone showed up just once. The chain uses TRBV5-4 and TRBJ1-1, with D hard to call. The CDR3 contains 15 residues. Trimming removed 0 bases at V and 3 bases at J, with 12 bases between. From germline, CDR1 is SGHNT and CDR2 YYREEE (reference sequence). CDR3 sequence (DNA): TGTGCCAGCAGCTTGGCCTCGGGCAGCTACACTGAAGCTTTCTTT. Amino acid sequence: CASSLASGSYTEAFF.

J is TRBJ2-3 and V is TRBV7-8; maybe TRBD2 (6 bases). The CDR3 covers 14 residues. Germline CDR1 SGHVS, CDR2 FQNEAQ. With 6 bases removed from V and 3 bases from J, the gap between germline ends came to 13 bases. This CDR3 reads CASRPGLRTDTQYF. The CDR3 region has the DNA TGTGCCAGCAGGCCGGGACTCCGGACAGATACGCAGTATTTT.